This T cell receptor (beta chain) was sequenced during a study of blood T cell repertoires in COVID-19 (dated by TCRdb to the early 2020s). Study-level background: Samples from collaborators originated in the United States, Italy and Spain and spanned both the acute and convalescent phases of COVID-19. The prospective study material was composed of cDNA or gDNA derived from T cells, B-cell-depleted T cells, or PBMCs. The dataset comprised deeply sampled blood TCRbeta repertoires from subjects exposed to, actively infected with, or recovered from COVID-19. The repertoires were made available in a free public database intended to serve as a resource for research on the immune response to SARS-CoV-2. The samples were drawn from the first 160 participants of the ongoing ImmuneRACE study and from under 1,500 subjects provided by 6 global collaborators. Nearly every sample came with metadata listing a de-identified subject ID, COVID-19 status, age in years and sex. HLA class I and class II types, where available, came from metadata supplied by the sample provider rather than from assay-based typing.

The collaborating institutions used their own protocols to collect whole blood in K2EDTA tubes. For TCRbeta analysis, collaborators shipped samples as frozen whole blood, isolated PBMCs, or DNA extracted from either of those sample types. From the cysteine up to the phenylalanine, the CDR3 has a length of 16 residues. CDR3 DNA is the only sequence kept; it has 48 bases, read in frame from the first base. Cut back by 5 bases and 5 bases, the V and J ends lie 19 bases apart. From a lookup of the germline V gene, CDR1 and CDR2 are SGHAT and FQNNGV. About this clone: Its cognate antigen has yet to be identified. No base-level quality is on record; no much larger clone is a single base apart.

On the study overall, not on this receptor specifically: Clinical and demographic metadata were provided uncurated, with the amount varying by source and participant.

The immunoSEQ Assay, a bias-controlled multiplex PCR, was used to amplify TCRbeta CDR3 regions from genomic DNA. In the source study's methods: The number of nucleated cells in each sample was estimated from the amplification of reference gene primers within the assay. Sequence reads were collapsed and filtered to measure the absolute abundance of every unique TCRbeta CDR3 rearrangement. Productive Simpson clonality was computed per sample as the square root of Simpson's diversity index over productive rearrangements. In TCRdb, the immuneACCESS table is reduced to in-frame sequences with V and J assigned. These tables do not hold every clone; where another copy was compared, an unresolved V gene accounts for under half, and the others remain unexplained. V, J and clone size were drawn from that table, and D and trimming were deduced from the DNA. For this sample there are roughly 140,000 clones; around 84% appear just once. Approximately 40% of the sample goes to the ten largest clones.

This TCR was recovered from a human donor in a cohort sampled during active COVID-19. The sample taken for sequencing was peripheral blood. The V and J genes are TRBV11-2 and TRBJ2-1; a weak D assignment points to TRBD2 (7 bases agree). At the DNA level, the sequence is TGTGCCAGCAGCCCTTATAGGGGGGGTAGGGACAATGAGCAGTTCTTC. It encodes CASSPYRGGRDNEQFF. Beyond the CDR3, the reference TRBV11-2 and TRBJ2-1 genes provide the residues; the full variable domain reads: EAGVAQSPRYKIIEKRQSVAFWCNPISGHATLYWYQQILGQGPKLLIQFQNNGVVDDSQLPKDRFSAERLKGVDSTLKIQPAKLEDSAVYLCASSPYRGGRDNEQFFGPGTRLTVL.